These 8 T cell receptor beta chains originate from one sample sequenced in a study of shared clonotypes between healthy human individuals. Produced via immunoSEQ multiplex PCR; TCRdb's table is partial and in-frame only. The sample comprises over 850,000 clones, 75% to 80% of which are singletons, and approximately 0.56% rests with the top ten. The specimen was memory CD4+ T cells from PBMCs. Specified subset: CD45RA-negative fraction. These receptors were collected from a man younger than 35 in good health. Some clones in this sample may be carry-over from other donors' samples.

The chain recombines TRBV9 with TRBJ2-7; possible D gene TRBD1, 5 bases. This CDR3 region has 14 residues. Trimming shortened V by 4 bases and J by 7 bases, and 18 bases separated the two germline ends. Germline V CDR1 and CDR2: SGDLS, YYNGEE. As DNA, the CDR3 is TGTGCCAGCAGCTCAGGGATAGCATTCGGAGAGCAGTACTTC. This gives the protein CASSSGIAFGEQYF.

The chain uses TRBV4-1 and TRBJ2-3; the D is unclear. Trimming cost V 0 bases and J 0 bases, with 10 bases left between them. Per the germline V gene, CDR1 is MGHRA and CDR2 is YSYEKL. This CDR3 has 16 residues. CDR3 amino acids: CASSQDGGPSTDTQYF. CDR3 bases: TGCGCCAGCAGCCAAGACGGCGGTCCTAGCACAGATACGCAGTATTTT.

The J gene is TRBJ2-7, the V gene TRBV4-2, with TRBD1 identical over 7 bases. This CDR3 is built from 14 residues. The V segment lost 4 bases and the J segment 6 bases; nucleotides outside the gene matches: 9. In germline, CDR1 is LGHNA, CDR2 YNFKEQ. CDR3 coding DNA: TGTGCCAGCAGCCCTGACAGGGTAAGGAGCGAGCAGTACTTC. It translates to CASSPDRVRSEQYF.

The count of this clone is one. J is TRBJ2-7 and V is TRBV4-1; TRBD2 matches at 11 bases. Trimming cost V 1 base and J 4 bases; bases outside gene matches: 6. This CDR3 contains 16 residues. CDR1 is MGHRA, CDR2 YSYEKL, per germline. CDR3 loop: CASSQGGLAEPYEQYF. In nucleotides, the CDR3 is TGCGCCAGCAGCCAAGGGGGACTAGCGGAACCTTACGAGCAGTACTTC.

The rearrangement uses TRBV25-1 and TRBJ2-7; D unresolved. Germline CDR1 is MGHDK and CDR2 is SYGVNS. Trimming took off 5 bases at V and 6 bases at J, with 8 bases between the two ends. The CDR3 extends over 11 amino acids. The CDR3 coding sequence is TGTGCCAGCAGTATATGGGGCGAGCAGTACTTC. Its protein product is CASSIWGEQYF.

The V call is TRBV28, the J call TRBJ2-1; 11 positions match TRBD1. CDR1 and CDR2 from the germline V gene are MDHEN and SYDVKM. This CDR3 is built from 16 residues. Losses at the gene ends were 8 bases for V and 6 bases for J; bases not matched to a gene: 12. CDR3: CASSSGGQGAGNEQFF. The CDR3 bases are TGTGCCAGCTCCTCAGGCGGACAGGGGGCAGGCAATGAGCAGTTCTTC.

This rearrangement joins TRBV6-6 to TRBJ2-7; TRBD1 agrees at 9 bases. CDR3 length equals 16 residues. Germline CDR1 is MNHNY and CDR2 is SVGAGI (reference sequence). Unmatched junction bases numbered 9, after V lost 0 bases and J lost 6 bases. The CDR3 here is CASSYSSRDRASEQYF. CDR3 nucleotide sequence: TGTGCCAGCAGTTACTCGAGCCGGGACAGGGCATCCGAGCAGTACTTC.

CDR3 residues: CASSSARPDTQYF. In DNA, the CDR3 is TGCGCCAGCAGCTCCGCGCGACCAGATACGCAGTATTTT. This chain connects TRBV5-1 to TRBJ2-3; no reliable D call. Trimming left V 3 bases short and J 4 bases short, with 9 bases between. The CDR3 consists of 13 residues. Germline V gene sequence: CDR1 SGHRS, CDR2 YFSETQ.